These T cell receptor beta chains were read from a single sample in a study of cytomegalovirus exposure and HLA in healthy donors. Repertoires were generated with immunoSEQ multiplex PCR, while TCRdb's copy carries only in-frame clones and drops some. The sample lists 160,000 or so clones, around three quarters occurring once. The specimen was PBMCs. The receptors were gathered from a woman between 40 and 50 years old in good health and CMV-seronegative. Each CDR3 is given without its conserved first and last residue. Only some rows state a clone size, as once, few, many or a class for expanded clones.

ASSFTGNDEQY	TRBV5-4	TRBJ2-7	-
ASSNPLGTGSHQPQH	TRBV7-2	TRBJ1-5	once
ASSLMDRAYEQY	TRBV5-1	TRBJ2-7	-
ASSLGPSGSSHSYEQY	TRBV7-8	TRBJ2-7	-
ATSSPQGAQNEQF	TRBV15	TRBJ2-1	-
ASSSGQGLYEQY	TRBV27	TRBJ2-7	-
ASNQERGELF	TRBV2	TRBJ2-2	few
ASTFGQGSISYNEQF	TRBV5-1	TRBJ2-1	-
ASSPLESGSYEQY	TRBV11-2	TRBJ2-7	-
ASSEGGAGYEQY	TRBV9	TRBJ2-7	-
SVGDTGNYEQY	TRBV29-1	TRBJ2-7	-
ASSLLGGLYGYT	TRBV27	TRBJ1-2	-
ASSPRSGANVLT	TRBV27	TRBJ2-6	-
ASSPGQGPDTQY	TRBV5-4	TRBJ2-3	once
ASLPTSGKQETQY	TRBV28	TRBJ2-5	-
ASSIRGTGVETQY	TRBV19	TRBJ2-5	-
AWSAPPEGQGPGYT	TRBV30	TRBJ1-2	-
ASSSLDRMGTQY	TRBV27	TRBJ2-5	-
ASSLLAKSKY	TRBV5-7	TRBJ2-4	-
ASSFGAPGLAGYEQY	TRBV11-1	TRBJ2-7	few
ASSLEVLAGENEQY	TRBV5-1	TRBJ2-7	-
ASSQDKAGVLDEQF	TRBV4-1	TRBJ2-1	-
ASSRDSQETQY	TRBV11-1	TRBJ2-5	-
ASSPPTGGYGYT	TRBV5-1	TRBJ1-2	-
ASSPGTGVDEQY	TRBV19	TRBJ2-7	-
ASSSRYEQY	TRBV27	TRBJ2-7	-
ASSLAGADTQY	TRBV14	TRBJ2-3	-
ASSQGDRERRGEQY	TRBV4-1	TRBJ2-7	-
ASRGLPPDNEQF	TRBV9	TRBJ2-1	-
ASSLNGGSYEQY	TRBV5-1	TRBJ2-7	few
ASSLEALQGGELF	TRBV5-1	TRBJ2-2	-
ASSIGRGTSYEQY	TRBV19	TRBJ2-7	-
ASSLTLTSGYEQY	TRBV11-3	TRBJ2-7	-